This record covers a single T cell receptor beta chain. The sample is drawn from a study of blood T cell repertoires in COVID-19. Study background: COVID-19 samples from acute and convalescent phases originated in the United States, Italy and Spain. PBMCs, B-cell-depleted T cells, or T cells provided the cDNA or gDNA that made up the material.

Original methodology: Amplification of reference gene primers was used by the study to estimate nucleated cell counts. Only in-frame clones appear in the TCRdb table, and some are missing; sequencing was by immunoSEQ multiplex PCR. V, J and clone size reflect that table, while D and trimming were determined from the DNA. The sample carries about 93,000 clones, under 90% recorded once. Input material: peripheral blood. This TCR came from a human donor with active COVID-19. The donor label of this sample is uncertain.

DNA for the CDR3: TGTGCCAGCAGCCCCACCGACAGATTCAATCAGCCCCAGCATTTT. It is translated as CASSPTDRFNQPQHF. This chain uses TRBV27 with TRBJ1-5; the D gene is possibly TRBD1 (5 bases). Germline values: CDR1 MNHEY, CDR2 SMNVEV (reference sequence). The CDR3 sequence is 15 residues long. The V end lost 6 bases, the J end lost 3 bases, and 15 bases lay between the germline ends.